The text below deals with one T cell receptor beta chain. Its antigen is as yet unknown. This specimen comes from a study of beta chain features in type 1 diabetes. Reverse transcription of all isolated RNA meant that expressed TCRB transcripts were sequenced. Regulatory, naive and central memory T cell samples averaged approximately 3.4 million reads. The data were produced by immunoSEQ multiplex PCR, yet TCRdb's version contains in-frame clones alone and is incomplete. The sample consists of over 650,000 clones, roughly 13% of them appearing once. The CDR3 runs to 13 residues. Trimming stripped 4 bases from V and 5 bases from J, with 10 bases between. The germline V gene has CDR1 LGHNA and CDR2 YNFKEQ. Study results and caveats: Across all four CD4+ subsets, people with type 1 diabetes showed modestly shorter TCRB CDR3s.

Via CD45RO/CCR7/CD25/CD127/CD95/CD27, cells of the CD4+ naive, central memory, regulatory and stem cell-like memory subsets were sorted. The TCR originated in a man aged 18 to 29 with type 1 diabetes. This chain connects TRBV4-2 to TRBJ2-3; TRBD2 might be the D (5 bases). The sequenced material came from naive CD4+ T cells from blood. CDR3: CASSPGVRDTQYF. DNA of the CDR3: TGTGCCAGCAGCCCCGGGGTCAGAGATACGCAGTATTTT.